The text below deals with one TCR beta chain. Antigen unknown. The data belong to a study of T-cell memory formation after mild COVID-19. In the study overall: Clustering of TCRs was largely donor specific.

General study results and limits: CD4+ clones that contracted lay mainly in CM and EM; CD8+ ones lay in EMRA. Nothing showed for sure that second-wave clones peaking on day 37 were SARS-CoV-2 specific.

J was trimmed by 1 base and V by 4 bases; bases with no gene match: 10. Germline V gives CDR1 SEHNR, CDR2 FQNEAQ (reference sequence). The CDR3 runs 18 residues. Barcoded TCR alpha and TCR beta cDNA libraries with UMIs came from 5'RACE using constant-segment primers. TCRdb reprocessed the 5' RACE reads via MiXCR and lists one record per CDR3 protein. The sample yields about 340,000 distinct CDR3 sequences, 20% to 25% seen once. This TCR derives from a young man who had mild COVID-19 (a few samples of this study predate the infection). Cell type and time point are not known. The chain uses TRBV7-9 and TRBJ2-1; the match to TRBD2 covers 10 bases. Sequencing was performed on PBMCs or a T cell subset sorted from them (not recorded which). The CDR3: CASSSGLASDGSYNEQFF. The CDR3 DNA is TGTGCCAGCAGCTCGGGACTAGCGAGCGATGGTTCCTACAATGAGCAGTTCTTC.